This TCR beta chain appears in the sequencing data of a study of CD8 T cells in Susac syndrome. Trimming pared 6 bases from V and 5 bases from J, leaving 22 bases between. The CDR3 spans 16 residues. The T cells that were sequenced for TCR beta were CD8+ and CD4+ cells from blood. Healthy donors were controls matched for age and sex. Random-hexamer reverse transcription was applied to roughly 0.5 to 1 ug RNA. Amplification of TCR beta CDR3 used immunoSEQ multiplex PCR across 54 Vbeta and 13 Jbeta. One entry per CDR3 protein results from TCRdb running MiXCR on the immunoSEQ multiplex PCR reads. The sample has 180,000 or so distinct CDR3 sequences; roughly 94% are singletons.

The sequenced material came from CD4+ T cells from PBMCs. This TCR derives from a human donor in good health. The V gene is TRBV12-3 or TRBV12-4, the J gene TRBJ1-2; a possible D gene is TRBD1 (6 bases). CDR3 residues: CASSQTTGKGPYGYTF. In DNA, the CDR3 is TGTGCCAGCAGCCAGACCACAGGGAAGGGGCCTTATGGCTACACCTTC.